This is a list of T cell receptor beta chains from one sample in a study of pediatric ulcerative colitis. Method: immunoSEQ multiplex PCR; TCRdb's copy keeps in-frame clones and lacks some. This table has 44,000 or so clones, 78% appearing once. Specimen: gut tissue. These receptors were taken from a girl aged 10 to 17 with moderate ulcerative colitis. The CDR3 runs from the conserved cysteine through the conserved F or W. The order of the fields is D gene, clone size, J gene, V gene, CDR3 protein, CDR3 DNA. The D gene is left open where the match is weak. A row's size may be missing; if present it is once, few, many or a size class.

D gene: -; clone size: -; J gene: TRBJ2-7; V gene: TRBV11-1; CDR3 protein: CASSLEGGSEQYF; CDR3 DNA: TGTGCCAGCAGCTTAGAGGGGGGGAGCGAGCAGTACTTC
D gene: TRBD1; clone size: -; J gene: TRBJ2-1; V gene: TRBV11-3; CDR3 protein: CASSGTGLGNEQFF; CDR3 DNA: TGTGCCAGCAGCGGGACAGGGTTAGGCAATGAGCAGTTCTTC
D gene: -; clone size: -; J gene: TRBJ1-1; V gene: TRBV19; CDR3 protein: CASSFGRNTEAFF; CDR3 DNA: TGTGCCAGTAGTTTTGGAAGGAACACTGAAGCTTTCTTT
D gene: -; clone size: -; J gene: TRBJ1-2; V gene: TRBV5-1; CDR3 protein: CASSSTSNYGYTF; CDR3 DNA: TGCGCCAGCAGCTCCACATCTAACTATGGCTACACCTTC
D gene: TRBD1; clone size: -; J gene: TRBJ2-3; V gene: TRBV18; CDR3 protein: CASSPQGARDTQYF; CDR3 DNA: TGTGCCAGCTCACCACAGGGGGCGAGGGATACGCAGTATTTT
D gene: TRBD2; clone size: -; J gene: TRBJ2-3; V gene: TRBV6-1; CDR3 protein: CASRNGLAGTDTQYF; CDR3 DNA: TGTGCCAGCAGAAACGGACTAGCGGGCACAGATACGCAGTATTTT
D gene: -; clone size: -; J gene: TRBJ1-2; V gene: TRBV28; CDR3 protein: CASTHLRGGGGDGYTF; CDR3 DNA: TGTGCCAGCACCCATTTAAGGGGAGGGGGAGGGGATGGCTACACCTTC
D gene: -; clone size: -; J gene: TRBJ2-7; V gene: TRBV6-4; CDR3 protein: CASRGSRGYEQYF; CDR3 DNA: TGTGCCAGCCGGGGCAGCCGAGGTTACGAGCAGTACTTC
D gene: -; clone size: -; J gene: TRBJ1-2; V gene: TRBV5-8; CDR3 protein: CASSLSFGSSYGYTF; CDR3 DNA: TGTGCCAGCAGCTTGTCATTTGGCAGCTCCTATGGCTACACCTTC
D gene: -; clone size: -; J gene: TRBJ2-5; V gene: TRBV5-1; CDR3 protein: CASSLGLVRRDETQYF; CDR3 DNA: TGCGCCAGCAGCTTGGGTCTAGTGAGGAGGGATGAGACCCAGTACTTC
D gene: TRBD1; clone size: few; J gene: TRBJ2-7; V gene: TRBV29-1; CDR3 protein: CSVGQGAYEQYF; CDR3 DNA: TGCAGCGTCGGACAGGGGGCCTACGAGCAGTACTTC
D gene: -; clone size: -; J gene: TRBJ2-7; V gene: TRBV15; CDR3 protein: CATSRDLRGPLFYEQYF; CDR3 DNA: TGTGCCACCAGCAGAGATTTGCGAGGGCCCCTCTTCTACGAGCAGTACTTC
D gene: TRBD1; clone size: once; J gene: TRBJ2-5; V gene: TRBV4-1; CDR3 protein: CASSQDFRGSVQETQYF; CDR3 DNA: TGCGCCAGCAGCCAAGACTTCAGGGGGAGCGTCCAAGAGACCCAGTACTTC
D gene: -; clone size: -; J gene: TRBJ1-2; V gene: TRBV11-2; CDR3 protein: CASSDGRIYGYTF; CDR3 DNA: TGTGCCAGCAGCGATGGACGGATCTATGGCTACACCTTC
D gene: -; clone size: -; J gene: TRBJ2-1; V gene: TRBV28; CDR3 protein: CASSLWGDEQFF; CDR3 DNA: TGTGCCAGCAGTTTATGGGGGGATGAGCAGTTCTTC
D gene: -; clone size: -; J gene: TRBJ2-7; V gene: TRBV6-4; CDR3 protein: CASSPRGYEQYF; CDR3 DNA: TGTGCCAGCAGCCCCAGGGGTTACGAGCAGTACTTC
D gene: -; clone size: -; J gene: TRBJ2-1; V gene: TRBV6-1; CDR3 protein: CASSRDTSSYNEQFF; CDR3 DNA: TGTGCCAGCAGTCGGGACACAAGCTCCTACAATGAGCAGTTCTTC
D gene: -; clone size: few; J gene: TRBJ1-3; V gene: TRBV7-9; CDR3 protein: CASSLILRDSYSGNTIYF; CDR3 DNA: TGTGCCAGCAGCTTAATTCTGCGGGACTCATACTCTGGAAACACCATATATTTT
D gene: TRBD2; clone size: -; J gene: TRBJ2-7; V gene: TRBV7-2; CDR3 protein: CASSLAAGESYEQYF; CDR3 DNA: TGTGCCAGCAGCTTAGCGGCGGGGGAGTCCTACGAGCAGTACTTC
D gene: -; clone size: few; J gene: TRBJ2-1; V gene: TRBV2; CDR3 protein: CASSEGLAEQFF; CDR3 DNA: TGTGCCAGCAGTGAAGGACTCGCGGAGCAGTTCTTC
D gene: -; clone size: -; J gene: TRBJ1-5; V gene: TRBV19; CDR3 protein: CASRVEGGGQPQHF; CDR3 DNA: TGTGCCAGTAGGGTGGAAGGGGGTGGTCAGCCCCAGCATTTT
D gene: -; clone size: -; J gene: TRBJ2-5; V gene: TRBV7-9; CDR3 protein: CASSSVGQKETQYF; CDR3 DNA: TGTGCCAGCAGCTCAGTCGGACAGAAAGAGACCCAGTACTTC
D gene: -; clone size: -; J gene: TRBJ1-2; V gene: TRBV14; CDR3 protein: CASSHYGRTLGGYTF; CDR3 DNA: TGTGCCAGCAGCCATTATGGACGGACCCTCGGTGGCTACACCTTC
D gene: -; clone size: -; J gene: TRBJ2-7; V gene: TRBV27; CDR3 protein: CASSLSIGDTYEQYF; CDR3 DNA: TGTGCCAGCAGTTTATCTATTGGGGACACCTACGAGCAGTACTTC
D gene: -; clone size: -; J gene: TRBJ1-1; V gene: TRBV30; CDR3 protein: CAWTRQANTEAFF; CDR3 DNA: TGTGCCTGGACCCGACAGGCGAACACTGAAGCTTTCTTT
D gene: TRBD1; clone size: -; J gene: TRBJ1-2; V gene: TRBV5-1; CDR3 protein: CASSVDRANYGYTF; CDR3 DNA: TGCGCCAGCAGCGTGGACAGGGCCAACTATGGCTACACCTTC
D gene: -; clone size: -; J gene: TRBJ1-2; V gene: TRBV7-8; CDR3 protein: CASSQAGRRAYGYTF; CDR3 DNA: TGTGCCAGCAGCCAAGCGGGTCGGAGGGCCTATGGCTACACCTTC
D gene: -; clone size: -; J gene: TRBJ2-7; V gene: TRBV30; CDR3 protein: CAWSATGYEQYF; CDR3 DNA: TGTGCCTGGAGTGCGACAGGCTACGAGCAGTACTTC
D gene: TRBD2; clone size: -; J gene: TRBJ2-7; V gene: TRBV27; CDR3 protein: CASSLLAGVSYEQYF; CDR3 DNA: TGTGCCAGCAGTCTACTAGCGGGAGTTTCCTACGAGCAGTACTTC
D gene: -; clone size: -; J gene: TRBJ1-1; V gene: TRBV30; CDR3 protein: CAWSGLPGELTEAFF; CDR3 DNA: TGTGCCTGGAGTGGCCTCCCAGGGGAGCTCACTGAAGCTTTCTTT